Listed here is a single T cell receptor beta chain. What it recognizes is unknown. Using immunoSEQ multiplex PCR, the repertoire was profiled, and TCRdb retains in-frame clones only, with some absent. The sample consists of tens of thousands of clones, less than 95% of them appearing once. The sample originates from a study of siplizumab effects on memory and regulatory T cells. The study, taken as a whole, reports: A significant reduction in alloreactive sequences traceable to unstimulated CD4+ memory cells was produced by siplizumab. Reactions containing siplizumab showed mappable alloreactive CD4+ clones averaging roughly 66% Treg-derived, versus roughly 30% in controls. Proof of suppressive function in proliferating Tregs from siplizumab cultures was not established. Naive-or-memory phenotypes were unassignable for roughly 80-95% of proliferating CD4+ or CD8+ clones.

The sequencing input was CD8+ T cells sorted from blood. This TCR came from a human donor in good health.

CDR3 amino acids: CASSLASGIDNEQFF. CDR3 coding DNA: TGTGCCAGCAGCTTAGCTAGCGGGATAGACAATGAGCAGTTCTTC. This chain connects TRBV7-9 to TRBJ2-1; TRBD2 matches at 8 bases. The CDR3 consists of 15 residues. Losses at the gene ends were 0 bases for V and 5 bases for J; bases not matched to a gene: 3. CDR1 is SEHNR and CDR2 is FQNEAQ in the germline V gene (reference sequence).